This TCR beta chain derives from a study of T cell clonotyping in hematopoietic cell transplantation. General study results and limits: At the given depth, recipient repertoires were over 95% de novo clonotypes.

Stated time point: recipient sample about 28 days before transplant, after cytoreduction. In regard to this clone: Its target is not known.

Germline CDR1 SGDLS, CDR2 YYNGEE. The CDR3 is 14 amino acids. V was cut by 0 bases and J by 7 bases, with 10 bases left in between. Measured with immunoSEQ multiplex PCR; TCRdb has only the in-frame clones, and not every one. Of 25,000 to 30,000 clones in the sample, 90% to 95% are singletons; the top ten hold around 2.1%. The genes are TRBV9 and TRBJ1-4; D might be TRBD1 (5 bases). The receptor comes from a man over 45 with acute myeloid leukemia. Some clones in this sample may be carry-over from other donors' samples. The source material was peripheral blood mononuclear cells, sampled before stem cell transplant. The CDR3 reads CASSVVGDGEKLFF. For the CDR3, the DNA is TGTGCCAGCAGCGTAGTGGGGGATGGTGAAAAACTGTTTTTT.